This entry is about one T cell receptor (beta chain). No antigen is known for it. These data come from a study of T cell responses to AZD1222 COVID-19 vaccine. Assay: immunoSEQ multiplex PCR; the TCRdb copy retains only in-frame clones and omits some. The table includes around 220,000 clones, less than 95% detected once. The V gene's germline CDR1 is SEHNR and CDR2 FQNEAQ (reference sequence). V shed 5 bases, J shed 2 bases, and the junction held 5 bases outside the gene matches. The CDR3 spans 15 residues. Study findings and constraints: Samples come after the peak T cell response, not at day 14. Baseline antibody screening turned up just 6 or 7 seropositive AZD1222 recipients. Distributed over spike, vaccine-associated CD4 TCRs predominated at 160-218 and 743-854. The donor group comprised mostly white British people and more females; the analysis possibly underestimated clonal diversity.

The sample here was peripheral blood, taken 28 days after the second dose of the MenACWY control vaccine. This rearrangement joins TRBV7-9 to TRBJ2-1, with TRBD1 matching 8 bases. The receptor was derived from an adult who received the MenACWY meningococcal vaccine as a control. The CDR3 bases are TGTGCCAGCAGCGGACAGGGTAACCCCTACAATGAGCAGTTCTTC. Its translation is CASSGQGNPYNEQFF.